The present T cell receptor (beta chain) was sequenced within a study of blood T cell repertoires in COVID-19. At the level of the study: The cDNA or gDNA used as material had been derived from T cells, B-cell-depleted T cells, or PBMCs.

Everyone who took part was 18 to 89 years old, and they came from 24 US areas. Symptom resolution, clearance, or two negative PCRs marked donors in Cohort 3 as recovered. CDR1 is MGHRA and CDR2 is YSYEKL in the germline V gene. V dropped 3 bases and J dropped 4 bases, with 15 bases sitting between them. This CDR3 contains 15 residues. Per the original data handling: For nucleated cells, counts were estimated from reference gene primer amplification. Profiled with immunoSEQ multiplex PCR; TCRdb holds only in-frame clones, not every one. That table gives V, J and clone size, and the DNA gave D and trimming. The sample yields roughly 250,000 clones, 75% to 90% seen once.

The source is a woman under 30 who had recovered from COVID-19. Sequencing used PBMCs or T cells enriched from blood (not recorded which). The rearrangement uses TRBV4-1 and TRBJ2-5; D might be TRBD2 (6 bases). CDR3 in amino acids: CASSQISGEGETQYF. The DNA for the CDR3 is TGCGCCAGCAGCCAGATCTCGGGAGAAGGAGAGACCCAGTACTTC.